What follows are 27 T cell receptor beta chains derived from one specimen sequenced in a study of control samples from healthy donors and cancer patients. Measured with immunoSEQ multiplex PCR; TCRdb has only the in-frame clones, and not every one. The sample yields 100,000 to 150,000 clones, about 92% seen once. Sample: blood. The receptors here all came from a woman aged 45-65 years in good health.

The count of this clone is one. J is TRBJ1-6 and V is TRBV27; D uncertain. The V gene's germline CDR1 is MNHEY and CDR2 SMNVEV (reference sequence). The length of the CDR3 is 12 residues. V was trimmed by 2 bases and J by 7 bases, leaving 3 bases between them. The CDR3 reads CASSLMNSPLHF. In DNA form, the CDR3 reads TGTGCCAGCAGTTTAATGAATTCACCCCTCCACTTT.

This clone was recorded only once. V usage is TRBV5-1 and J usage is TRBJ1-4, with D perhaps matching TRBD1 (5 bases). Germline V gene lookup returns CDR1 SGHRS and CDR2 YFSETQ. CDR3 length equals 16 residues. Trimming took 4 bases from V and 5 from J, leaving 18 bases between them. Here the CDR3 DNA reads TGCGCCAGCAGCCCGGTGGGGATGGGGCTAAATGAAAAACTGTTTTTT. Amino acid sequence: CASSPVGMGLNEKLFF. Supplemented by reference TRBV5-1 and TRBJ1-4, the full variable domain reads KAGVTQTPRYLIKTRGQQVTLSCSPISGHRSVSWYQQTPGQGLQFLFEYFSETQRNKGNFPGRFSGRQFSNSRSEMNVSTLELGDSALYLCASSPVGMGLNEKLFFGSGTQLSVL.

The chain recombines TRBV27 with TRBJ1-2; D might be TRBD1 (5 bases). CDR1 MNHEY and CDR2 SMNVEV come from the germline V gene (reference sequence). There are 13 residues in the CDR3. Trimming removed 6 bases from V and 4 bases from J, with 12 bases in between. CDR3 nucleotides: TGTGCCAGCAGCCTCGACAGTTTCTATGGCTACACCTTC. Translating gives CASSLDSFYGYTF.

This chain connects TRBV4-1 to TRBJ2-3, with TRBD2 identical over 14 bases. CDR1 is MGHRA and CDR2 is YSYEKL in the germline V gene. The trim removed 4 bases at V and 2 bases at J, leaving 5 bases unmatched. CDR3 length: 17 residues. CDR3 in amino acids: CASSRGLAGGFTDTQYF. CDR3 bases: TGCGCCAGCAGCCGCGGACTAGCGGGGGGTTTCACAGATACGCAGTATTTT.

By sample fraction, this clone is medium-sized. The chain combines TRBV19 with TRBJ1-5; TRBD1 aligns across 9 bases. V lost 4 bases and J lost 6; bases outside the gene matches: 25. CDR3 length equals 21 residues. Germline values: CDR1 LNHDA, CDR2 SQIVND (reference sequence). CDR3 coding DNA: TGTGCCAGTAGTACCTCCGATATAGGGCGTCCGGGACAGGGCCTCGGTCAGCCCCAGCATTTT. Its protein product is CASSTSDIGRPGQGLGQPQHF. Variable domain in full (rest from reference TRBV19 and TRBJ1-5): DGGITQSPKYLFRKEGQNVTLSCEQNLNHDAMYWYRQDPGQGLRLIYYSQIVNDFQKGDIAEGYSVSREKKESFPLTVTSAQKNPTAFYLCASSTSDIGRPGQGLGQPQHFGDGTRLSIL.

This chain uses TRBV5-1 with TRBJ2-7, with 9 positions matching TRBD2. This CDR3 contains 14 residues. Germline V gene data show CDR1 as SGHRS and CDR2 as YFSETQ. V trimming: 4 bases; J trimming: 2 bases; junction bases outside the gene matches: 4. Written as DNA, the CDR3 is TGCGCCAGCAGCGGCGGGACTAGCCCCTACGAGCAGTACTTC. It yields the protein CASSGGTSPYEQYF.

CDR3 in amino acids: CAWGTGRAEAFF. CDR3 in DNA: TGTGCCTGGGGGACCGGTAGGGCTGAAGCTTTCTTT. The chain joins TRBV30 to TRBJ1-1; weak D call: TRBD1 (5 bases). The CDR3 consists of 12 residues. Trimming took 5 bases from V and 6 from J, leaving 13 bases between them. Germline lookup yields CDR1 GTSNPN and CDR2 SVGIG (reference sequence).

This chain uses TRBV9 with TRBJ1-2, with 7 bases aligning to TRBD1. Trimming took 0 bases from V and 2 from J; bases not matched to a gene: 4. CDR1 SGDLS and CDR2 YYNGEE come from the germline V gene. The CDR3 is 15 amino acids. The CDR3: CASSVAQGENYGYTF. In nucleotides, the CDR3 is TGTGCCAGCAGCGTAGCGCAGGGGGAAAACTATGGCTACACCTTC.

The genes are TRBV6-5 and TRBJ1-6; D remains ambiguous. Trimming shortened V by 8 bases and J by 13 bases, and 15 bases separated the two germline ends. This CDR3 spans 12 amino acids. Looked up from germline, CDR1 is MNHEY and CDR2 is SVGAGI. CDR3 in amino acids: CASASNPVPLHF. CDR3 sequence (DNA): TGTGCCAGCGCCTCGAATCCGGTCCCCCTCCACTTT.

The chain couples TRBV28 to TRBJ2-1; no reliable D call. Germline V gene sequence: CDR1 MDHEN, CDR2 SYDVKM. The CDR3 is 14 residues long. V shed 3 bases and J shed 4 bases, with 10 bases lying between them. CDR3 nucleotides: TGTGCCAGCAGTTTTGCGACGCCTTACAATGAGCAGTTCTTC. This codes for CASSFATPYNEQFF.

This sequence joins TRBV28 and TRBJ1-2; D is ambiguous. Trimming removed 1 base at V and 5 bases at J, with 11 bases between. Germline V lookup: CDR1 MDHEN, CDR2 SYDVKM. The CDR3 is 14 residues long. CDR3 sequence (DNA): TGTGCCAGCAGTTTATCGACGGAATCGTATGGCTACACCTTC. It is translated as CASSLSTESYGYTF.

V and J are TRBV27 and TRBJ1-2; unclear D gene. Germline V lookup: CDR1 MNHEY, CDR2 SMNVEV (reference sequence). The CDR3 is 13 residues long. The ends were cut back, 5 bases at V and 2 bases at J, with 9 bases in the middle. The CDR3: CASSLTGNYGYTF. The DNA of the CDR3 is TGTGCCAGCAGTCTGACGGGAAACTATGGCTACACCTTC.

This chain uses TRBV4-2 with TRBJ2-1; D unclear. Germline values: CDR1 LGHNA, CDR2 YNFKEQ. The CDR3 has 14 amino acids. Between the trimmed V and J ends, which lost 0 bases and 2 bases, there was a span of 5 bases. This CDR3 reads CASSQDRAYNEQFF. The DNA for the CDR3 is TGTGCCAGCAGCCAAGATAGGGCCTACAATGAGCAGTTCTTC.

Only one count was recorded for this clone. The chain couples TRBV5-6 to TRBJ1-5; no clear D. The V end lost 2 bases, the J end lost 3 bases, and 12 bases lay between the germline ends. The CDR3 spans 15 residues. Germline lookup yields CDR1 SGHDT and CDR2 YYEEEE. The DNA for the CDR3 is TGTGCCAGCAGCTTCGGGCCGGATTTCAATCAGCCCCAGCATTTT. It translates to CASSFGPDFNQPQHF.

The V gene is TRBV5-1, the J gene TRBJ2-1; no clear D. CDR1 is SGHRS, CDR2 YFSETQ, per germline. The CDR3 has 14 amino acids. The V end was cut by 0 bases, the J end by 7 bases, with 11 bases between. As DNA, the CDR3 is TGCGCCAGCAGCTTGGGTAGGGTGGGGAATGAGCAGTTCTTC. Translated, it gives CASSLGRVGNEQFF.

The chain is built from TRBV19 and TRBJ1-5; the D is unclear. The CDR3 is 14 residues long. With 7 bases removed from V and 2 bases from J, the gap between germline ends came to 12 bases. The germline CDR1 and CDR2 sequences are LNHDA and SQIVND (reference sequence). The CDR3 here is CASTDSGGNQPQHF. The DNA of the CDR3 is TGTGCCAGTACGGACTCGGGAGGCAATCAGCCCCAGCATTTT.

This chain uses TRBV27 with TRBJ2-7, with D perhaps matching TRBD1 (5 bases). The V and J ends lost 4 bases and 3 bases respectively, with 7 bases between them. Germline CDR1 is MNHEY and CDR2 is SMNVEV (reference sequence). The CDR3 covers 12 residues. CDR3 sequence (DNA): TGTGCCAGCAGTTCAGGGATCTACGAGCAGTACTTC. Protein sequence: CASSSGIYEQYF.

The V and J genes are TRBV28 and TRBJ2-3; TRBD2 matches 10 bases. Germline V gene sequence: CDR1 MDHEN, CDR2 SYDVKM. The ends lost 5 bases at V and 2 bases at J; junction bases unmatched: 19. The length of the CDR3 is 20 residues. CDR3 coding DNA: TGTGCCAGCAGTCCCCCGGGAAGGTTACTAGCGGGGCTATTCACAGATACGCAGTATTTT. This encodes CASSPPGRLLAGLFTDTQYF.

The V and J genes are TRBV29-1 and TRBJ1-2; 7 bases are shared with TRBD1. The CDR3 spans 12 residues. The germline V gene encodes CDR1 SQVTM and CDR2 ANQGSEA. Losses at the gene ends were 7 bases for V and 2 bases for J; bases not matched to a gene: 4. The CDR3, as DNA: TGCAGCGGGGAGACAGGGAACTATGGCTACACCTTC. This translates into CSGETGNYGYTF.

The chain has TRBV10-2 and TRBJ1-2, with D possibly matching TRBD1 (6 bases). CDR1 is WSHSY, CDR2 SAAADI, per germline. The CDR3 totals 15 residues. The V end was cut by 5 bases, the J end by 4 bases, with 17 bases between. In nucleotides, the CDR3 is TGCGCCAGCAGTCAATCGACAGGCAACTTCTATGGCTACACCTTC. It codes for CASSQSTGNFYGYTF.

The chain employs TRBV4-1 and TRBJ2-7; tentative D call: TRBD2 (6 bases). CDR3 length: 17 residues. V lost 0 bases, J lost 4 bases, and 19 bases lay in between. CDR1 and CDR2 from the germline V gene are MGHRA and YSYEKL. The CDR3 sequence is CASSQDTATAGIYEQYF. The CDR3 region has the DNA TGCGCCAGCAGCCAAGATACAGCCACCGCGGGAATATACGAGCAGTACTTC.

This CDR3 is CASRQGGIFSYEQYF. CDR3 in DNA: TGTGCCAGCAGGCAAGGGGGTATTTTCTCCTACGAGCAGTACTTC. This chain joins TRBV27 and TRBJ2-7; D possibly corresponds to TRBD1 (6 bases). Germline CDR1 reads MNHEY; CDR2 reads SMNVEV (reference sequence). Trimming pared 6 bases from V and 0 bases from J, leaving 15 bases between. There are 15 residues in the CDR3.

The chain links TRBV4-2 to TRBJ1-2; 8 bases map to TRBD1. V lost 4 bases, J lost 3 bases, and 4 bases stayed unmatched. Germline CDR1 is LGHNA and CDR2 is YNFKEQ. The CDR3 is made up of 14 amino acids. The CDR3: CASSRPGGDYGYTF. The CDR3 DNA follows: TGTGCCAGCAGCCGCCCAGGGGGCGACTATGGCTACACCTTC.

The J gene is TRBJ2-7, the V gene TRBV3-1 (or the pseudogene TRBV3-2); D uncertain. V lost 4 bases and J lost 0, with 13 bases in between. This CDR3 spans 15 amino acids. Germline assignment: CDR1 LGHDT and CDR2 YNNKEL (reference sequence). CDR3 sequence (DNA): TGTGCCAGCAGCCTGTCCGGCCTAGGCTCCTACGAGCAGTACTTC. This gives the protein CASSLSGLGSYEQYF.

The rearrangement links TRBV20-1 to TRBJ1-1; D might be TRBD1 (5 bases). V was cut by 3 bases and J by 7 bases, with 9 bases left in between. CDR3 length: 11 residues. Germline V gene data show CDR1 as DFQATT and CDR2 as SNEGSKA (reference sequence). The CDR3 reads CSARGGNEAFF. CDR3 sequence (DNA): TGCAGTGCTAGGGGGGGTAATGAAGCTTTCTTT.

The chain combines TRBV30 with TRBJ2-2; no clear D gene. Trimming stripped 3 bases from V and 0 bases from J, with 5 bases between. The CDR3 length is 13 residues. Germline loops: CDR1 GTSNPN, CDR2 SVGIG (reference sequence). The CDR3 loop is CAWSNANTGELFF. The CDR3 DNA reads as TGTGCCTGGAGCAACGCGAACACCGGGGAGCTGTTTTTT.

The chain employs TRBV5-1 and TRBJ2-5; perhaps TRBD1 as D (5 bases). Germline CDR1 SGHRS, CDR2 YFSETQ. V dropped 5 bases and J dropped 5 bases, with 13 bases sitting between them. The CDR3 length is 13 residues. The CDR3 bases are TGCGCCAGCAGAGAGCCAGGGTTGGAGACCCAGTACTTC. It specifies CASREPGLETQYF. The full variable domain, its missing parts supplied by reference TRBV5-1 and TRBJ2-5, is KAGVTQTPRYLIKTRGQQVTLSCSPISGHRSVSWYQQTPGQGLQFLFEYFSETQRNKGNFPGRFSGRQFSNSRSEMNVSTLELGDSALYLCASREPGLETQYFGPGTRLLVL.